A single sample gave rise to the 8 T cell receptor beta chains below, sequenced in a study of T cells in Graves' hyperthyroidism and ophthalmopathy. It was RNA transcripts that yielded the amplified TCR beta CDR3 regions. When the TCR CDR3 underwent first-round RT-PCR, the HTBI primer set was used. One entry per CDR3 protein, called by TCRdb with MiXCR from the multiplex PCR reads. Among 250,000 to 300,000 distinct CDR3 sequences, over 15% were seen once, and the ten largest hold approximately 57%. Sequencing was carried out using blood. The receptors come from a woman aged 55-69 years with Graves' ophthalmopathy.

This clonotype has a count of ten or more. The chain recombines TRBV12-3 or TRBV12-4 with TRBJ2-1; the D gene is possibly TRBD2 (6 bases). V was shortened by 7 bases and J by 4 bases, with 14 bases between the two germline ends. The CDR3 is made up of 14 amino acids. The DNA for the CDR3 is TGTGCCAGCACGCTGGGACTCACTTACAATGAGCAGTTCTTC. It encodes CASTLGLTYNEQFF.

The count of this clonotype is one. This sequence joins TRBV6-2 or TRBV6-3 and TRBJ2-7; 7 nucleotides align to TRBD2. Germline-derived CDR1 and CDR2 are MNHEY and SVGEGT. The CDR3 is 14 amino acids. V shed 4 bases, J shed 4 bases, and the junction held 7 bases outside the gene matches. CDR3: CASSSRGGGYEQYF. The DNA of the CDR3 is TGTGCCAGCAGTTCCCGCGGGGGAGGTTACGAGCAGTACTTC.

This clonotype was counted at least ten times. V usage is TRBV7-9 and J usage is TRBJ1-6; 7 bases map to TRBD1. This CDR3 has 14 residues. The trim removed 5 bases at V and 7 bases at J, leaving 5 bases unmatched. Germline-derived CDR1 and CDR2 are SEHNR and FQNEAQ (reference sequence). The CDR3 bases are TGTGCCAGCAGCCGGGGACAGCCGAATTCACCCCTCCACTTT. It yields the protein CASSRGQPNSPLHF. The whole variable domain, filled in from reference TRBV7-9 and TRBJ1-6, reads DTGVSQNPRHKITKRGQNVTFRCDPISEHNRLYWYRQTLGQGPEFLTYFQNEAQLEKSRLLSDRFSAERPKGSFSTLEIQRTEQGDSAMYLCASSRGQPNSPLHFGNGTRLTVT.

V is TRBV5-5 and J is TRBJ2-7; D is uncertain. The germline V gene encodes CDR1 SGHKS and CDR2 YYEKEE (reference sequence). Trimming left V 9 bases short and J 7 bases short, with 26 bases between. The CDR3 totals 15 residues. CDR3: CATSSSTPSFWEQYF. Written as DNA, the CDR3 is TGTGCCACCTCCAGTTCTACACCGAGTTTTTGGGAGCAGTACTTC.

V gene TRBV9 combines with J gene TRBJ2-2; D not certain. Germline V gene data show CDR1 as SGDLS and CDR2 as YYNGEE. The CDR3 covers 14 residues. V lost 3 bases and J 4 bases, leaving 10 bases between the germline ends. This CDR3 is CASSAKPSTGELFF. CDR3 nucleotide sequence: TGTGCCAGCAGCGCGAAACCAAGCACCGGGGAGCTGTTTTTT. The full variable domain, completed using reference TRBV9 and TRBJ2-2, is DSGVTQTPKHLITATGQRVTLRCSPRSGDLSVYWYQQSLDQGLQFLIQYYNGEERAKGNILERFSAQQFPDLHSELNLSSLELGDSALYFCASSAKPSTGELFFGEGSRLTVL.

In its sample, this clonotype was seen many times. The rearrangement joins TRBV27 to TRBJ2-3; possibly TRBD1 for D (5 bases). Between the trimmed V and J ends, which lost 2 bases and 7 bases, there was a span of 16 bases. This CDR3 is 15 amino acids long. Per germline, CDR1 MNHEY and CDR2 SMNVEV (reference sequence). The CDR3 is CASSLGQGLVHTQYF. For the CDR3, the DNA is TGTGCCAGCAGTTTAGGGCAGGGTCTGGTCCATACGCAGTATTTT.

The chain couples TRBV9 to TRBJ2-1; D gene unclear. Trimming removed 0 bases from V and 9 bases from J, with 10 bases in between. The CDR3 loop spans 13 amino acids. Germline CDR1 SGDLS, CDR2 YYNGEE. Here the CDR3 DNA reads TGTGCCAGCAGCGTAGCCCTCTTGGGTGAGCAGTTCTTC. It codes for CASSVALLGEQFF.

This clonotype has more than one count but fewer than ten. The CDR3 is CASSYSGQANQPQHF. The CDR3 nucleotides read TGTGCCAGCAGTTACTCCGGGCAGGCAAATCAGCCCCAGCATTTT. The chain links TRBV6-5 to TRBJ1-5, with no clear D. Germline V gene sequence: CDR1 MNHEY, CDR2 SVGAGI. CDR3 length: 15 residues. Deletions cut 0 bases from V and 4 bases from J, with 10 bases between.